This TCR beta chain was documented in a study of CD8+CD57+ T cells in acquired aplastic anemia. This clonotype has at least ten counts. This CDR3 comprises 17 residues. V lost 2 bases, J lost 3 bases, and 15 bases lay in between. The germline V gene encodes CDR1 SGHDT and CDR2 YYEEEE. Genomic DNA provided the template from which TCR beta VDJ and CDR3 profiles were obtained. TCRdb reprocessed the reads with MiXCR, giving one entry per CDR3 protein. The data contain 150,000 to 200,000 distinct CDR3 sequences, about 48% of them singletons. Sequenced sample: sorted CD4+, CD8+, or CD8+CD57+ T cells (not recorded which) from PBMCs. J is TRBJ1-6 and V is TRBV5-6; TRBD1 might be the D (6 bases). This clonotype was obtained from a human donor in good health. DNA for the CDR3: TGTGCCAGCAGCTTAGGTCACAGGGTCATCTATAATTCACCCCTCCACTTT. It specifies CASSLGHRVIYNSPLHF. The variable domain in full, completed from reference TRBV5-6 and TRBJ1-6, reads DAGVTQSPTHLIKTRGQQVTLRCSPKSGHDTVSWYQQALGQGPQFIFQYYEEEERQRGNFPDRFSGHQFPNYSSELNVNALLLGDSALYLCASSLGHRVIYNSPLHFGNGTRLTVT.